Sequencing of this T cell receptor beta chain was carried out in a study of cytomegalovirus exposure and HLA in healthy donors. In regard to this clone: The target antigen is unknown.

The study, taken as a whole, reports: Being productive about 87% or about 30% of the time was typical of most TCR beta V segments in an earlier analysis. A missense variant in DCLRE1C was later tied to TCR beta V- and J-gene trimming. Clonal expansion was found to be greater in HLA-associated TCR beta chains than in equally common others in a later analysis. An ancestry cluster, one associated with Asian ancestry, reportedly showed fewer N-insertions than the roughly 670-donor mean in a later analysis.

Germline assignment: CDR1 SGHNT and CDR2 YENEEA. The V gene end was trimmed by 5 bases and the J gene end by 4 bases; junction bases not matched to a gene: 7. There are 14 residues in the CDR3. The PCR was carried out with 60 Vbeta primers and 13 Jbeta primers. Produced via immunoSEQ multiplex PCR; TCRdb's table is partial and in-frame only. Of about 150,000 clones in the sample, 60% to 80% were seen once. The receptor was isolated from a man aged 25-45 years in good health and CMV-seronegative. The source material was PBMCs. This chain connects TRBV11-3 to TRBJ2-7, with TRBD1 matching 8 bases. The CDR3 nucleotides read TGTGCCAGCAGCCGAGGACAGGGCTCATACGAGCAGTACTTC. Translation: CASSRGQGSYEQYF.